This entry lists 17 T cell receptor beta chains sequenced from one sample in a study of T-cell memory formation after mild COVID-19. A single record per CDR3 protein comes from TCRdb applying MiXCR to the 5' RACE reads. The data show fewer than 150,000 distinct CDR3 sequences, about a sixth seen once. Sample: PBMCs or a T cell subset sorted from them (not recorded which). These TCRs come from a man aged 18 to 29 who had mild COVID-19 (a few samples of this study predate the infection). Cell type and time point are not known.

This clonotype was seen a few times. The chain links TRBV10-3 to TRBJ2-7; 8 nucleotides line up with TRBD2. V dropped 7 bases and J dropped 5; count of bases not matched to a gene: 7. CDR3 length: 13 residues. CDR1 is ENHRY and CDR2 is SYGVKD in the germline V gene. As DNA, the CDR3 is TGTGCCATCACCGGGGGGGACCCGCACGAGCAGTACTTC. It yields the protein CAITGGDPHEQYF.

This chain connects TRBV7-3 to TRBJ2-2; D may be TRBD2 (6 bases). Germline CDR1 SGHTA, CDR2 FQGTGA. The V and J ends lost 5 bases and 5 bases respectively, with 12 bases between them. The CDR3 contains 14 residues. In DNA form, the CDR3 reads TGTGCCAGCAGCCCCGGAGGAGGGACCGGGGAGCTGTTTTTT. Protein product: CASSPGGGTGELFF.

V usage is TRBV12-3 or TRBV12-4 and J usage is TRBJ1-2, with 8 bases that match TRBD1. V was clipped by 8 bases and J by 5 bases; unmatched bases: 13. The CDR3 runs 15 residues. The CDR3 protein is CASGPSGGSWYGYTF. CDR3 DNA sequence: TGTGCCAGCGGTCCTTCAGGGGGCTCTTGGTATGGCTACACCTTC.

The chain combines TRBV7-2 with TRBJ2-1; D call uncertain. V shed 3 bases and J shed 3 bases, with 9 bases lying between them. This CDR3 comprises 14 residues. CDR1 is SGHTA, CDR2 FQGNSA, per germline. CDR3 loop: CASSFRQSYNEQFF. The CDR3 nucleotides are TGTGCCAGCAGCTTCCGGCAGAGCTACAATGAGCAGTTCTTC.

The chain joins TRBV4-1 to TRBJ1-2, with no clear D. The CDR3 is 15 amino acids. Germline V gives CDR1 MGHRA, CDR2 YSYEKL. Trimming cost V 3 bases and J 5 bases, with 16 bases left between them. Here the CDR3 reads CASSQGSAAAYGYTF. The CDR3 bases are TGCGCCAGCAGCCAGGGGTCCGCGGCCGCGTATGGCTACACCTTC.

The rearrangement links TRBV7-2 to TRBJ2-5; a possible D gene is TRBD1 (6 bases). This CDR3 spans 13 amino acids. Trimming stripped 5 bases from V and 2 bases from J, with 9 bases between. Germline V gene lookup returns CDR1 SGHTA and CDR2 FQGNSA. CDR3 DNA sequence: TGTGCCAGCAGCCAAGGGGGACAAGAGACCCAGTACTTC. The encoded protein is CASSQGGQETQYF.

The V call is TRBV15, the J call TRBJ1-1; D not resolved. CDR1 is LNHNV and CDR2 is YYDKDF in the germline V gene (reference sequence). The CDR3 length is 14 residues. Trimming stripped 1 base from V and 4 bases from J, with 10 bases between. For the CDR3, the DNA is TGTGCCACCAGCAGAGGGGGAGCAGGCACTGAAGCTTTCTTT. This gives the protein CATSRGGAGTEAFF.

The chain couples TRBV18 to TRBJ2-3; 10 bases are a match to TRBD2. Germline V gene lookup returns CDR1 KGHSH and CDR2 LQKENI. With V trimmed by 3 bases and J by 2 bases, 5 bases remained unmatched. CDR3 size: 16 residues. CDR3 sequence: CASSPERGGYTDTQYF. CDR3 bases: TGTGCCAGCTCACCGGAGCGGGGGGGATACACAGATACGCAGTATTTT.

This clonotype was seen a handful of times. The chain couples TRBV5-1 to TRBJ2-5; no clear D gene. This CDR3 has 16 amino acids. Per germline, CDR1 SGHRS and CDR2 YFSETQ. V lost 2 bases, J lost 5 bases, and 19 bases lay in between. The CDR3 DNA is TGCGCCAGCAGCTTTAACACCGGTCGCGCCCCGGAGACCCAGTACTTC. The encoded protein is CASSFNTGRAPETQYF.

The chain is built from TRBV20-1 and TRBJ2-1; no clear D gene. The germline V gene has CDR1 DFQATT and CDR2 SNEGSKA (reference sequence). V was shortened by 3 bases and J by 8 bases, with 8 bases between the two germline ends. The CDR3 has 11 amino acids. The CDR3 here is CSASVVHEQFF. CDR3 DNA: TGCAGTGCTAGTGTAGTCCATGAGCAGTTCTTC.

This clonotype appeared once. The chain employs TRBV9 and TRBJ2-2; no clear D. Trimming stripped 0 bases from V and 2 bases from J, with 2 bases between. The CDR3 is 13 residues long. CDR1 SGDLS and CDR2 YYNGEE come from the germline V gene. CDR3: CASSVDNTGELFF. The CDR3 nucleotides read TGTGCCAGCAGCGTAGACAACACCGGGGAGCTGTTTTTT.

The chain carries TRBV28 and TRBJ1-1; D not resolved. Trimming removed 8 bases at V and 6 bases at J, with 13 bases between. The CDR3 is made up of 12 amino acids. Germline CDR1 and CDR2: MDHEN and SYDVKM. For the CDR3, the DNA is TGTGCCAGCCTAAGGCTCGCCCCTGAAGCTTTCTTT. Translation: CASLRLAPEAFF.

The chain has TRBV4-2 and TRBJ1-1; no clear D. Germline CDR1 reads LGHNA; CDR2 reads YNFKEQ. V lost 1 base, J lost 5 bases, and 11 bases lay in between. The length of the CDR3 is 14 residues. The CDR3 loop reads CASSQGEGLTEAFF. The DNA of the CDR3 is TGTGCCAGCAGCCAAGGAGAGGGTTTGACTGAAGCTTTCTTT.

The chain joins TRBV9 to TRBJ2-3; D unresolved. This CDR3 is built from 15 residues. The germline CDR1 and CDR2 sequences are SGDLS and YYNGEE. The V end lost 4 bases, the J end lost 4 bases, and 16 bases lay between the germline ends. CDR3 DNA sequence: TGTGCCAGCAGCTTGACCCCGTTAGGAGCAGATACGCAGTATTTT. Its translation is CASSLTPLGADTQYF.

This clonotype was observed many times. The chain combines TRBV20-1 with TRBJ1-6; 8 bases align to TRBD1. Trimming removed 1 base from V and 14 bases from J; junction bases left unmatched: 13. The germline V gene has CDR1 DFQATT and CDR2 SNEGSKA (reference sequence). The CDR3 sequence is 15 residues long. CDR3 bases: TGCAGTGCTAGAGGTGGAGGGACAGGCCCTGAGGCCCTCCACTTT. This encodes CSARGGGTGPEALHF.

This clonotype has ten or more counts. The V gene is TRBV7-7, the J gene TRBJ2-5; 9 nucleotides match TRBD2. Germline V gene data show CDR1 as SSHAT and CDR2 as FNYEAQ (reference sequence). Trimming cost V 2 bases and J 4 bases; bases outside gene matches: 11. The CDR3 spans 17 residues. CDR3 sequence: CASSLSPAGGRGETQYF. In DNA form, the CDR3 reads TGTGCCAGCAGCTTATCGCCAGCGGGGGGTCGGGGAGAGACCCAGTACTTC.

The rearrangement joins TRBV12-3 or TRBV12-4 to TRBJ2-5; TRBD2 agrees at 9 bases. Trimming at V came to 2 bases and at J to 5 bases, leaving 15 bases not matched to a gene. The CDR3 is made up of 18 amino acids. The CDR3 protein is CASSLTKGSGGVRETQYF. DNA of the CDR3: TGTGCCAGCAGTTTAACTAAGGGTAGCGGGGGAGTACGGGAGACCCAGTACTTC.